This entry lists 9 T cell receptor beta chains sequenced from one sample in a study of shared clonotypes between healthy human individuals. Sequencing was performed with immunoSEQ multiplex PCR; in TCRdb, only in-frame clones are kept and a portion is missing. The sample consists of over a million clones, around 98% of them appearing once. The specimen sequenced was naive CD4+ T cells sorted from blood. Subset meaning: CD45RA+ positively selected. All receptors derive from a man aged 25 to 45 in good health.

The chain couples TRBV5-1 to TRBJ2-1; TRBD2 matches 14 bases. This CDR3 spans 18 amino acids. The junction had 9 bases not matched to a gene; V was cut back by 6 bases and J by 1 base. CDR1 is SGHRS and CDR2 is YFSETQ in the germline V gene. CDR3 protein: CASTGTSGSVMSYNEQFF. CDR3 DNA sequence: TGCGCCAGCACCGGGACTAGCGGGAGCGTTATGTCCTACAATGAGCAGTTCTTC.

The CDR3 loop is CAISEVRDKANYGYTF. The CDR3 bases are TGTGCCATCAGTGAAGTTCGGGACAAAGCTAACTATGGCTACACCTTC. The J gene is TRBJ1-2, the V gene TRBV10-3, with D possibly matching TRBD1 (6 bases). This CDR3 has 16 amino acids. Deletions cut 3 bases from V and 0 bases from J, with 14 bases between. Germline V gene sequence: CDR1 ENHRY, CDR2 SYGVKD.

The V call is TRBV7-2, the J call TRBJ2-7, with 10 bases fitting TRBD2. V lost 6 bases and J lost 5; bases outside the gene matches: 13. Looked up from germline, CDR1 is SGHTA and CDR2 is FQGNSA. This CDR3 is 16 amino acids long. The CDR3 protein is CASRRRGGLAGDEQYF. CDR3 nucleotides: TGTGCCAGCAGGCGACGGGGGGGCCTAGCGGGAGACGAGCAGTACTTC.

This chain uses TRBV18 with TRBJ2-1; 13 positions match TRBD2. This CDR3 has 12 amino acids. J was trimmed by 11 bases and V by 10 bases; bases with no gene match: 5. Germline values: CDR1 KGHSH, CDR2 LQKENI. The CDR3 here is CATGTSGTQQFF. In DNA form, the CDR3 reads TGTGCCACGGGGACTAGCGGGACCCAGCAGTTCTTC.

The chain combines TRBV7-2 with TRBJ1-1; maybe TRBD1 (5 bases). Germline assignment: CDR1 SGHTA and CDR2 FQGNSA. CDR3 length: 13 residues. The ends were cut back, 1 base at V and 11 bases at J, with 14 bases in the middle. For the CDR3, the DNA is TGTGCCAGCAGCTTAGGCAGGGATGGATTGGCTTTCTTT. Translating gives CASSLGRDGLAFF. Full variable domain (remainder filled in from reference TRBV7-2 and TRBJ1-1): GAGVSQSPSNKVTEKGKDVELRCDPISGHTALYWYRQSLGQGLEFLIYFQGNSAPDKSGLPSDRFSAERTGGSVSTLTIQRTQQEDSAVYLCASSLGRDGLAFFGQGTRLTVV.

The V gene is TRBV15, the J gene TRBJ2-2, with TRBD2 identical over 7 bases. Trimming took 1 base from V and 6 from J; bases not matched to a gene: 11. The CDR3 runs to 17 residues. Germline CDR1 reads LNHNV; CDR2 reads YYDKDF (reference sequence). CDR3 amino acids: CATSRVYGGRRPGELFF. CDR3 DNA: TGTGCCACCAGCAGAGTGTACGGCGGGAGAAGGCCCGGGGAGCTGTTTTTT.

The chain joins TRBV10-1 to TRBJ2-7; D is uncertain. The CDR3 spans 13 residues. Germline V gene lookup returns CDR1 WNHNN and CDR2 SYGVQD (reference sequence). The ends were cut back, 3 bases at V and 2 bases at J, with 8 bases in the middle. DNA of the CDR3: TGCGCCAGCAGTGATCCCCTGGCCTACGAGCAGTACTTC. Translating it yields CASSDPLAYEQYF.

The V call is TRBV28, the J call TRBJ2-7; D gene uncertain. Germline V gives CDR1 MDHEN, CDR2 SYDVKM. The CDR3 consists of 13 residues. Trimming removed 3 bases from V and 3 bases from J, with 9 bases in between. CDR3 in amino acids: CASSFGANYEQYF. CDR3 in DNA: TGTGCCAGCAGTTTCGGAGCCAACTACGAGCAGTACTTC. Full variable domain (rest looked up from reference TRBV28 and TRBJ2-7): DVKVTQSSRYLVKRTGEKVFLECVQDMDHENMFWYRQDPGLGLRLIYFSYDVKMKEKGDIPEGYSVSREKKERFSLILESASTNQTSMYLCASSFGANYEQYFGPGTRLTVT.

This chain connects TRBV2 to TRBJ2-4; maybe TRBD2 (5 bases). The CDR3 runs 14 residues. Trimming cost V 6 bases and J 0 bases, with 9 bases left between them. Germline loops: CDR1 SNHLY, CDR2 FYNNEI. The CDR3 DNA is TGTGCCAGCAGATTAGCGCAAGCCAAAAACATTCAGTACTTC. Translated, it gives CASRLAQAKNIQYF.